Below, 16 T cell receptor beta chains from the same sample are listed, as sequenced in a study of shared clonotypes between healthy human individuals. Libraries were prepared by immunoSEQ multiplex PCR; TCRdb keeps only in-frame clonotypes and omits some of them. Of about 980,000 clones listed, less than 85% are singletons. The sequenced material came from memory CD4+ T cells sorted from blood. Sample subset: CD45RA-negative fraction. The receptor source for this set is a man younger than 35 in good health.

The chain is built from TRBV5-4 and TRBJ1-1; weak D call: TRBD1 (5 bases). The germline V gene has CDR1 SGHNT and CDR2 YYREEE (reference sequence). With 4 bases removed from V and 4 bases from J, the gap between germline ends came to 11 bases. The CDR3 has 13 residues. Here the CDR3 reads CASSHVGGTEAFF. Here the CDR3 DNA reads TGTGCCAGCAGCCATGTGGGGGGCACTGAAGCTTTCTTT.

The CDR3 spells CAWSVFSGWNEQFF. CDR3 sequence (DNA): TGTGCCTGGAGTGTATTTTCTGGTTGGAATGAGCAGTTCTTC. The rearrangement uses TRBV30 and TRBJ2-1; D unresolved. The V end lost 0 bases, the J end lost 7 bases, and 13 bases lay between the germline ends. CDR3 length equals 14 residues. Germline values: CDR1 GTSNPN, CDR2 SVGIG (reference sequence).

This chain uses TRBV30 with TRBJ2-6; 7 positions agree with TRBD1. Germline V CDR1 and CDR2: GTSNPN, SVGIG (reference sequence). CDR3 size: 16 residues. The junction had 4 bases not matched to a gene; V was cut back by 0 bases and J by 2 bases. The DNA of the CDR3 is TGTGCCTGGAGTGTATCAGGGGGAGCTGGGGCCAACGTCCTGACTTTC. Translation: CAWSVSGGAGANVLTF.

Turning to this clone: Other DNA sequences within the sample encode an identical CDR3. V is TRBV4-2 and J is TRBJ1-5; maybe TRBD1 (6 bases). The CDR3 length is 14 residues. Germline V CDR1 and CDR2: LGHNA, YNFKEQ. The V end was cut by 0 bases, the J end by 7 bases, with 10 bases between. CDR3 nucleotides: TGTGCCAGCAGCCAAGACAGGGGAGGGCAGCCCCAGCATTTT. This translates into CASSQDRGGQPQHF.

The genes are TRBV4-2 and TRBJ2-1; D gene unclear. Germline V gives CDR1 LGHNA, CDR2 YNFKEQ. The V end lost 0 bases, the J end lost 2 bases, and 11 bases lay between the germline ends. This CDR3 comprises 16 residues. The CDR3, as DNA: TGTGCCAGCAGCCAAGATCTTGGCGGAACCTACAATGAGCAGTTCTTC. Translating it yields CASSQDLGGTYNEQFF.

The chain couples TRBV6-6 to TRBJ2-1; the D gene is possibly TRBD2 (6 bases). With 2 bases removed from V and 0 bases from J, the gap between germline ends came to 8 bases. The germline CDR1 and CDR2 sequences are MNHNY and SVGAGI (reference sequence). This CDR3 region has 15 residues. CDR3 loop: CASSYGEASYNEQFF. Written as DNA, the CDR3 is TGTGCCAGCAGTTACGGGGAGGCCTCCTACAATGAGCAGTTCTTC.

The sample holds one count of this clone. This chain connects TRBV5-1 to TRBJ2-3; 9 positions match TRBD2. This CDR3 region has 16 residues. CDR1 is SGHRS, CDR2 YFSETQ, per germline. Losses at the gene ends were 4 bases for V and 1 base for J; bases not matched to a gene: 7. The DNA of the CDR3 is TGCGCCAGCAGCGCCCTAGCGGGGAGAGGCACAGATACGCAGTATTTT. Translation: CASSALAGRGTDTQYF. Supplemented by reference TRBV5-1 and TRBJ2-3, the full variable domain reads KAGVTQTPRYLIKTRGQQVTLSCSPISGHRSVSWYQQTPGQGLQFLFEYFSETQRNKGNFPGRFSGRQFSNSRSEMNVSTLELGDSALYLCASSALAGRGTDTQYFGPGTRLTVL.

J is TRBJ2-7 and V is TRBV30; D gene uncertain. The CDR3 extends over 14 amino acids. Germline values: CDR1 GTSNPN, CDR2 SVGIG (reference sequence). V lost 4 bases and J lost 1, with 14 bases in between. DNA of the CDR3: TGTGCCTGGAAGGTTGGACCCCTATCCTACGAGCAGTACTTC. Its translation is CAWKVGPLSYEQYF.

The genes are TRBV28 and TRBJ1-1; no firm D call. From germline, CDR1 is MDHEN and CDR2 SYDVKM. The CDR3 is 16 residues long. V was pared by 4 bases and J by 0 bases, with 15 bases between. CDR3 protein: CASSSPKGALNTEAFF. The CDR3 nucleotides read TGTGCCAGCAGTTCCCCCAAGGGAGCCCTGAACACTGAAGCTTTCTTT.

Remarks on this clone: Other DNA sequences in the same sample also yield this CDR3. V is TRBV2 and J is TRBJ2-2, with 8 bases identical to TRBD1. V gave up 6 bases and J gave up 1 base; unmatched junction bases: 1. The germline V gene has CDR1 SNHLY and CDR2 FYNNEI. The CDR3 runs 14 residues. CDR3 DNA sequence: TGTGCCAGCAGAGGGACAGGGAACACCGGGGAGCTGTTTTTT. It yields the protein CASRGTGNTGELFF.

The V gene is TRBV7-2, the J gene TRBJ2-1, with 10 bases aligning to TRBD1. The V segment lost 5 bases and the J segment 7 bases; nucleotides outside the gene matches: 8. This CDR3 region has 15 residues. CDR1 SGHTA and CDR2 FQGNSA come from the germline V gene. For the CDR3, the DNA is TGTGCCAGCAGCCAGACGGGACAGGGGTTTAATGAGCAGTTCTTC. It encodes CASSQTGQGFNEQFF.

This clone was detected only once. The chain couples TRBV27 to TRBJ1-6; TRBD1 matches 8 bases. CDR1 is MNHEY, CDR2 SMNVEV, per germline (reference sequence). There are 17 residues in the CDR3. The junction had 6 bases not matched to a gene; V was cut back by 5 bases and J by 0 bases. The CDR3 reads CASSASTGGSYNSPLHF. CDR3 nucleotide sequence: TGTGCCAGCAGTGCATCCACAGGGGGCTCCTATAATTCACCCCTCCACTTT.

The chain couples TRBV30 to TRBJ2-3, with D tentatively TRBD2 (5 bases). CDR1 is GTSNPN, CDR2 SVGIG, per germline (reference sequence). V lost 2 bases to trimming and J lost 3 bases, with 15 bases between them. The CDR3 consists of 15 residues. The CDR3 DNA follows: TGTGCCTGGAGTACAACAACCGGGATTACAGATACGCAGTATTTT. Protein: CAWSTTTGITDTQYF. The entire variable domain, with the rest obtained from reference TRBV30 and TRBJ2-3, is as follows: SQTIHQWPATLVQPVGSPLSLECTVEGTSNPNLYWYRQAAGRGLQLLFYSVGIGQISSEVPQNLSASRPQDRQFILSSKKLLLSDSGFYLCAWSTTTGITDTQYFGPGTRLTVL.

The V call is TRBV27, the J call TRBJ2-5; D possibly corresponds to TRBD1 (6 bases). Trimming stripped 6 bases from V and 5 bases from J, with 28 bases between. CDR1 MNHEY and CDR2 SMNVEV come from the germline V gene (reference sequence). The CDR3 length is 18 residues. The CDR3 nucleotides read TGTGCCAGCAGCTCGCGGTCAACTATGGACAGAAAGCGGGAGACCCAGTACTTC. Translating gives CASSSRSTMDRKRETQYF.

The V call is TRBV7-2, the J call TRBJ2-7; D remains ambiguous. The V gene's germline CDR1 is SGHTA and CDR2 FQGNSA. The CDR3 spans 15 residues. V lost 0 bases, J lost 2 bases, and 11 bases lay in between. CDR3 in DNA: TGTGCCAGCAGCTTAGCGGCTAGTAGTCCCTACGAGCAGTACTTC. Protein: CASSLAASSPYEQYF.

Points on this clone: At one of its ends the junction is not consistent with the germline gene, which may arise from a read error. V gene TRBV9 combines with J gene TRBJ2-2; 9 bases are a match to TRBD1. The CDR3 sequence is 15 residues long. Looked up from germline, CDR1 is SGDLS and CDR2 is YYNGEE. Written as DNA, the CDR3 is TGTGCCAGCAGCCCCCAGGGACAGGGCACCCGGGAGCTGTTTTTT. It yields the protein CASSPQGQGTRELFF. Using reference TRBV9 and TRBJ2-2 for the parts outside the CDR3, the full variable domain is DSGVTQTPKHLITATGQRVTLRCSPRSGDLSVYWYQQSLDQGLQFLIQYYNGEERAKGNILERFSAQQFPDLHSELNLSSLELGDSALYFCASSPQGQGTRELFFGEGSRLTVL.